Below, 27 T cell receptor beta chains from the same sample are listed, as sequenced in a study of PD-1 blockade in classical Hodgkin lymphoma. Indicated time point: newly diagnosed, previously untreated cHL patient sample. Magnetic depletion of unwanted cells isolated CD4+ T cells from thawed PBMCs. Method: immunoSEQ multiplex PCR; TCRdb's copy keeps in-frame clones and lacks some. The sample yields 20,000 to 25,000 clones, 89% seen once. Sequencing was carried out using CD4+ T cells from blood. These receptors all come from a human donor with classical Hodgkin lymphoma.

CDR3 sequence (DNA): TGTGCCAGCAGCGTAGTTCTGGATGGGGAGCTGTTTTTT. As protein: CASSVVLDGELFF. The chain carries TRBV9 and TRBJ2-2; the D is unclear. Trimming removed 0 bases at V and 8 bases at J, with 8 bases between. Per germline, CDR1 SGDLS and CDR2 YYNGEE. CDR3 length: 13 amino acids.

J is TRBJ1-4 and V is TRBV5-5; D unclear. The length of the CDR3 is 14 residues. Germline CDR1 reads SGHKS; CDR2 reads YYEKEE (reference sequence). Trimming removed 0 bases at V and 7 bases at J, with 10 bases between. CDR3 sequence reads: CASSLGSAGEKLFF. The CDR3 DNA is TGTGCCAGCAGCTTGGGGTCGGCTGGTGAAAAACTGTTTTTT.

The chain is built from TRBV19 and TRBJ1-1; D is perhaps TRBD1 (5 bases). The ends were cut back, 0 bases at V and 4 bases at J, with 12 bases in the middle. The CDR3 has 15 residues. CDR1 and CDR2 from the germline V gene are LNHDA and SQIVND (reference sequence). The CDR3 DNA follows: TGTGCCAGTAGTATAGACCCGGGGGGAGGCACTGAAGCTTTCTTT. It specifies CASSIDPGGGTEAFF.

V is TRBV11-3 and J is TRBJ2-7; TRBD2 aligns across 10 bases. The germline gives CDR1 SGHNT, CDR2 YENEEA. This CDR3 spans 17 amino acids. Unmatched junction bases numbered 10, after V lost 5 bases and J lost 0 bases. The CDR3 is CASSPTGTSVLSYEQYF. Here the CDR3 DNA reads TGTGCCAGCAGCCCCACCGGGACTAGCGTTCTCTCCTACGAGCAGTACTTC. The variable domain in full, completed from reference TRBV11-3 and TRBJ2-7, reads EAGVVQSPRYKIIEKKQPVAFWCNPISGHNTLYWYLQNLGQGPELLIRYENEEAVDDSQLPKDRFSAERLKGVDSTLKIQPAELGDSAVYLCASSPTGTSVLSYEQYFGPGTRLTVT.

The chain carries TRBV9 and TRBJ1-5; a possible D gene is TRBD1 (5 bases). Trimming pared 0 bases from V and 6 bases from J, leaving 7 bases between. This CDR3 contains 13 residues. Germline V CDR1 and CDR2: SGDLS, YYNGEE. In DNA, the CDR3 is TGTGCCAGCAGCGTAGAGGGGTTTCAGCCCCAGCATTTT. It codes for CASSVEGFQPQHF.

V is TRBV30 and J is TRBJ2-7, with 8 bases lining up with TRBD1. CDR1 is GTSNPN and CDR2 is SVGIG in the germline V gene (reference sequence). V was clipped by 5 bases and J by 3 bases; unmatched bases: 6. CDR3 size: 13 residues. CDR3 in DNA: TGTGCCTGGTCAGGGGGCCCAGGCTACGAGCAGTACTTC. It specifies CAWSGGPGYEQYF.

The chain couples TRBV7-2 to TRBJ2-1, with a possible D match to TRBD1 (6 bases). Trimming pared 3 bases from V and 6 bases from J, leaving 9 bases between. The CDR3 extends over 13 amino acids. CDR1 and CDR2 (germline): SGHTA, FQGNSA. CDR3 sequence reads: CASSFSRGNEQFF. The CDR3, as DNA: TGTGCCAGCAGCTTTTCCAGGGGCAATGAGCAGTTCTTC.

V gene TRBV7-8 combines with J gene TRBJ2-5, with D maybe TRBD1 (5 bases). The CDR3 runs to 14 residues. The V gene's germline CDR1 is SGHVS and CDR2 FQNEAQ. Trimming stripped 5 bases from V and 7 bases from J, with 17 bases between. CDR3 DNA: TGTGCCAGCAGCCCCCTCAGGGTCTCGGCGACCCAGTACTTC. This sequence encodes CASSPLRVSATQYF.

This chain connects TRBV6-5 to TRBJ1-6; 9 bases are shared with TRBD1. The trim removed 4 bases at V and 5 bases at J, leaving 6 bases unmatched. There are 16 residues in the CDR3. Germline lookup yields CDR1 MNHEY and CDR2 SVGAGI. The CDR3 region has the DNA TGTGCCAGCAGTTCCCTGACAGGGGGGAATAATTCACCCCTCCACTTT. Translated: CASSSLTGGNNSPLHF.

The chain employs TRBV18 and TRBJ2-1; 10 bases are shared with TRBD1. Germline CDR1 and CDR2: KGHSH and LQKENI. The length of the CDR3 is 16 residues. V shed 2 bases and J 6 bases; nucleotides not matched to a gene: 7. In nucleotides, the CDR3 is TGTGCCAGCTCACCAAACCGGGACAGGGGTCTCAATGAGCAGTTCTTC. Translation gives CASSPNRDRGLNEQFF.

V usage is TRBV6-5 and J usage is TRBJ2-7; 9 bases match TRBD2. The V gene's germline CDR1 is MNHEY and CDR2 SVGAGI. The V gene end was trimmed by 6 bases and the J gene end by 3 bases; junction bases not matched to a gene: 6. The CDR3 has 14 residues. CDR3 residues: CASRGIAGDYEQYF. The CDR3 coding sequence is TGTGCCAGCAGGGGTATAGCGGGAGACTACGAGCAGTACTTC.

J is TRBJ2-1 and V is TRBV10-3; D uncertain. This CDR3 comprises 13 residues. Germline V gene sequence: CDR1 ENHRY, CDR2 SYGVKD. V gave up 2 bases and J gave up 4 bases, with 6 bases separating them. The DNA for the CDR3 is TGTGCCATCAGTGAGGTGGGTTACAATGAGCAGTTCTTC. This gives the protein CAISEVGYNEQFF.

The chain links TRBV6-5 to TRBJ2-3, with TRBD2 matching 7 bases. The CDR3 has 13 amino acids. The trim removed 6 bases at V and 5 bases at J, leaving 5 bases unmatched. In germline, CDR1 is MNHEY, CDR2 SVGAGI. The CDR3 spells CASRRLAVDTQYF. In nucleotides, the CDR3 is TGTGCCAGCAGAAGACTAGCCGTAGATACGCAGTATTTT.

The gene calls are TRBV28 and TRBJ1-4, with 7 nucleotides matching TRBD1. Germline-derived CDR1 and CDR2 are MDHEN and SYDVKM. J was trimmed by 3 bases and V by 5 bases; bases with no gene match: 6. The CDR3 has 15 residues. The CDR3 is CASSLPGQANEKLFF. CDR3 sequence (DNA): TGTGCCAGCAGTCTCCCCGGACAGGCTAATGAAAAACTGTTTTTT.

The chain couples TRBV2 to TRBJ1-6; D uncertain. Germline assignment: CDR1 SNHLY and CDR2 FYNNEI. Between the trimmed V and J ends, which lost 5 bases and 10 bases, there was a span of 9 bases. The CDR3 spans 12 residues. The CDR3 protein is CASSFEGSPLHF. The CDR3 DNA reads TGTGCCAGCAGTTTCGAGGGATCACCCCTCCACTTT.

The CDR3 sequence: CASSPADSDYEQYF. The CDR3 DNA sequence: TGCGCCAGCAGCCCCGCAGACTCTGACTACGAGCAGTACTTC. The chain joins TRBV5-1 to TRBJ2-5; no clear D gene. The DNA matches TRBJ2-7 better at its end, which makes the J call doubtful. Germline V gives CDR1 SGHRS, CDR2 YFSETQ. This CDR3 is 14 amino acids long.

This chain joins TRBV6-6 and TRBJ1-5, with 12 positions matching TRBD1. V gave up 4 bases and J gave up 5 bases; unmatched junction bases: 6. CDR3 length equals 16 residues. The germline V gene encodes CDR1 MNHNY and CDR2 SVGAGI (reference sequence). CDR3 residues: CASSFRDRGQDQPQHF. The CDR3 coding sequence is TGTGCCAGCAGTTTCCGGGACAGGGGGCAGGATCAGCCCCAGCATTTT.

J is TRBJ2-3 and V is TRBV5-6, with D uncertain. The CDR3 runs 13 residues. Germline CDR1 and CDR2: SGHDT and YYEEEE. V lost 10 bases and J lost 3, with 15 bases in between. The CDR3: CAARRTGTDTQYF. The CDR3, as DNA: TGTGCCGCCCGCAGGACCGGGACAGATACGCAGTATTTT. Variable domain in full (rest from reference TRBV5-6 and TRBJ2-3): DAGVTQSPTHLIKTRGQQVTLRCSPKSGHDTVSWYQQALGQGPQFIFQYYEEEERQRGNFPDRFSGHQFPNYSSELNVNALLLGDSALYLCAARRTGTDTQYFGPGTRLTVL.

The chain uses TRBV9 and TRBJ2-1; 11 nucleotides match TRBD2. V lost 2 bases, J lost 3 bases, and 4 bases stayed unmatched. The CDR3 is made up of 16 amino acids. Looked up from germline, CDR1 is SGDLS and CDR2 is YYNGEE. CDR3 in amino acids: CASSVTTSGNYNEQFF. The CDR3 region has the DNA TGTGCCAGCAGCGTTACGACTAGCGGGAACTACAATGAGCAGTTCTTC.

V gene TRBV7-2 combines with J gene TRBJ2-1; 8 positions match TRBD2. Germline V gene data show CDR1 as SGHTA and CDR2 as FQGNSA. The V and J ends lost 5 bases and 5 bases, in that order; junction bases with no gene match: 11. The CDR3 has 16 residues. The CDR3 DNA follows: TGTGCCAGCAGCGCCACGTGGAGCGGGGGCCACAATGAGCAGTTCTTC. Translation gives CASSATWSGGHNEQFF.

This clone has only a few counts. The chain combines TRBV21-1 with TRBJ2-7; the table assigns TRBD2, which was not confirmed against the DNA. TRBV21-1 is noted as a pseudogene. This CDR3 spans 11 amino acids. CDR3 coding DNA: TGTGCCAGCGGGGGAGGTCGCGAGCAGTACTTC. Protein product: CASGGGREQYF.

The chain recombines TRBV28 with TRBJ1-5, with TRBD1 matching over 10 bases. Germline V gene data show CDR1 as MDHEN and CDR2 as SYDVKM. The CDR3 consists of 16 residues. V lost 5 bases and J lost 4; bases outside the gene matches: 8. Here the CDR3 reads CASSQLLGQGNQPQHF. The CDR3 nucleotides are TGTGCCAGCAGTCAACTCTTGGGACAGGGGAATCAGCCCCAGCATTTT.

The V and J genes are TRBV4-3 and TRBJ2-4, with 11 bases lining up with TRBD2. Germline CDR1 and CDR2: LGHNA and YSLEER. The CDR3 sequence is 17 residues long. J gave up 0 bases and V 1 base, and 2 bases lay outside the gene matches. The DNA for the CDR3 is TGCGCCAGCAGCCAAGGTGGACTAGCGGGAGCCAAAAACATTCAGTACTTC. Its protein is CASSQGGLAGAKNIQYF.

The gene calls are TRBV5-1 and TRBJ1-3; D is uncertain. Germline CDR1 SGHRS, CDR2 YFSETQ. V lost 2 bases and J 9 bases, leaving 18 bases between the germline ends. The CDR3 is 15 amino acids. The CDR3 loop is CASSFSPDGSSTIYF. CDR3 sequence (DNA): TGCGCCAGCAGCTTTTCACCGGACGGATCGAGCACCATATATTTT. The full variable domain, with the rest looked up from reference TRBV5-1 and TRBJ1-3, is KAGVTQTPRYLIKTRGQQVTLSCSPISGHRSVSWYQQTPGQGLQFLFEYFSETQRNKGNFPGRFSGRQFSNSRSEMNVSTLELGDSALYLCASSFSPDGSSTIYFGEGSWLTVV.

V usage is TRBV11-2 and J usage is TRBJ1-2; a possible D gene is TRBD1 (5 bases). In germline, CDR1 is SGHAT, CDR2 FQNNGV. The CDR3 contains 12 residues. Trimming stripped 1 base from V and 5 bases from J, with 5 bases between. The CDR3 DNA reads TGTGCCAGCAGCTTAGCAGGGTATGGCTACACCTTC. Translated, it gives CASSLAGYGYTF.

This chain connects TRBV7-7 to TRBJ1-1, with D perhaps matching TRBD1 (6 bases). The CDR3 length is 12 residues. Trimming removed 8 bases at V and 7 bases at J, with 14 bases between. Germline V gene data show CDR1 as SSHAT and CDR2 as FNYEAQ (reference sequence). CDR3 nucleotides: TGTGCCAGCGAGGGACTGGACAGTGAAGCTTTCTTT. It codes for CASEGLDSEAFF.

The chain combines TRBV27 with TRBJ2-4; TRBD2 might be the D (5 bases). From germline, CDR1 is MNHEY and CDR2 SMNVEV (reference sequence). The ends were cut back, 2 bases at V and 0 bases at J, with 8 bases in the middle. The CDR3 length is 15 residues. CDR3 sequence (DNA): TGTGCCAGCAGTTTACGGCGGGCAGCCAAAAACATTCAGTACTTC. This codes for CASSLRRAAKNIQYF.